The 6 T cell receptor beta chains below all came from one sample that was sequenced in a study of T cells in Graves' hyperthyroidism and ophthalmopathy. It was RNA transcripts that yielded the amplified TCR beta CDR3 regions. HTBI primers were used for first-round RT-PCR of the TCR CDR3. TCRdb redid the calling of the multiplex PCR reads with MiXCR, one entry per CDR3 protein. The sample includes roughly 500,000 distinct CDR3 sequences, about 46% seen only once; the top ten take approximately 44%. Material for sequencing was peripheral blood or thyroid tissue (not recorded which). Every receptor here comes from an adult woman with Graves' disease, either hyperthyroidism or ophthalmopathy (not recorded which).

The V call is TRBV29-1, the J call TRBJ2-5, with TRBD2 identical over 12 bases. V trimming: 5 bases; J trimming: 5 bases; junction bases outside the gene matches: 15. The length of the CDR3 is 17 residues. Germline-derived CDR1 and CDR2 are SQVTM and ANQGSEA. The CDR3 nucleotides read TGCAGCGTTAGGGCTAGCGGGAGGGCTTTGGTTGTGGAGACCCAGTACTTC. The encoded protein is CSVRASGRALVVETQYF.

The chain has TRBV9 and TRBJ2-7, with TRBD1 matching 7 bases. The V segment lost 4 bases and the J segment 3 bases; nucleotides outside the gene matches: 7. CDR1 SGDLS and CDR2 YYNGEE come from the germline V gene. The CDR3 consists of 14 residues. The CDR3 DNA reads TGTGCCAGCAGCAATCGACAGGGAAACTACGAGCAGTACTTC. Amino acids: CASSNRQGNYEQYF.

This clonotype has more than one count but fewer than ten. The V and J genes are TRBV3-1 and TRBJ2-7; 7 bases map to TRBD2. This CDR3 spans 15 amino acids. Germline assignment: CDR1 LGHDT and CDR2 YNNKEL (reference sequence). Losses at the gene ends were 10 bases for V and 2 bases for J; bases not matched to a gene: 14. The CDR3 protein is CATAGVGTATYEQYF. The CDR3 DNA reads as TGTGCCACCGCGGGGGTAGGGACGGCTACCTACGAGCAGTACTTC.

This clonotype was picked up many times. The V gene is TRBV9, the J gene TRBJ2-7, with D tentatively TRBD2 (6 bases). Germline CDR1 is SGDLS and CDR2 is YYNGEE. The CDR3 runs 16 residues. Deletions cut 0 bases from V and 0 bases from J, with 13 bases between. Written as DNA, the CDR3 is TGTGCCAGCAGCGTAGGAGCGCGGGAACCCTCCTACGAGCAGTACTTC. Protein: CASSVGAREPSYEQYF.

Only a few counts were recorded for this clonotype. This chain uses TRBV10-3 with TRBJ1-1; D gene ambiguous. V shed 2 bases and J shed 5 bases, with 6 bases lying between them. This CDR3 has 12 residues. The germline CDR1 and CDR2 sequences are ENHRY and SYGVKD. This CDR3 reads CAISEGRTEAFF. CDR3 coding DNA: TGTGCCATCAGTGAGGGCAGGACTGAAGCTTTCTTT.

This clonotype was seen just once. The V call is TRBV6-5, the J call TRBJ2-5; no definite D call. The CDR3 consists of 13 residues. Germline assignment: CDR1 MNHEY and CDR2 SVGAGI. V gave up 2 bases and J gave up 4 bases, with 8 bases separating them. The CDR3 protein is CASSYRRRETQYF. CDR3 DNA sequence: TGTGCCAGCAGTTACCGCAGGAGAGAGACCCAGTACTTC.